The text below deals with one TCR beta chain. This record belongs to a study of blood T cell repertoires in COVID-19. Study-level information: Whether acute or convalescent, the COVID-19 samples came from the United States, Italy and Spain.

Clones were read by immunoSEQ multiplex PCR, and TCRdb kept only the in-frame ones, dropping some. The sample holds about 120,000 clones, 60% to 85% seen once. The CDR3 has 14 amino acids. CDR1 and CDR2 from the germline V gene are PRHDT and FYEKMQ (reference sequence). Trimming removed 5 bases from V and 2 bases from J, with 13 bases in between. The sequence was obtained from a man in his 70s with acute or convalescent COVID-19. V gene TRBV13 combines with J gene TRBJ2-7; D may be TRBD1 (6 bases). Material for sequencing was peripheral blood. The CDR3 DNA reads TGTGCCAGCAGCCGCAGGGGAATCGCCTACGAGCAGTACTTC. Translating it yields CASSRRGIAYEQYF.